This TCR beta chain was documented in a study of shared clonotypes between healthy human individuals. Study-wide points: Naive subsets usually exceeded memory subsets in estimated richness.

CDR3 length equals 16 residues. The V gene end was trimmed by 0 bases and the J gene end by 2 bases; junction bases not matched to a gene: 6. Germline V gene lookup returns CDR1 SGHAT and CDR2 FQNNGV. Assay execution proceeded at the deep level. An even split of each subset's genomic DNA across several immunoSEQ plates was performed. The method was immunoSEQ multiplex PCR; TCRdb's version includes in-frame clones alone and lacks a portion of them. Of around 1.6 million clones listed, 95% to 99% are singletons. On this clone itself: The antigen is not known.

The clonotype comes from a man under 40 in good health. The chain employs TRBV11-2 and TRBJ1-2, with 7 bases that match TRBD1. The sequencing sample was made of naive CD4+ T cells sorted from blood. Subset meaning: CD45RA+ positively selected. The CDR3 DNA is TGTGCCAGCAGCTTAGAAAACCGACAGGGAAACTATGGCTACACCTTC. Its protein product is CASSLENRQGNYGYTF.